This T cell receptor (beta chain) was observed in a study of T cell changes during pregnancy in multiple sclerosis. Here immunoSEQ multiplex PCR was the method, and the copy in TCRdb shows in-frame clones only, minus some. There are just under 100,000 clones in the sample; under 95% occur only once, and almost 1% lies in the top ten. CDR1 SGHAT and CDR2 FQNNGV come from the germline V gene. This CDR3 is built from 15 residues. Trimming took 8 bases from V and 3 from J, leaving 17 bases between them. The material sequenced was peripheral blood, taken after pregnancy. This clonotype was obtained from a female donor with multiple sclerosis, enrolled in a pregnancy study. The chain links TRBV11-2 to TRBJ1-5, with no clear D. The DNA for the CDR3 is TGTGCCAGCCACGAAATTTCAGGAATCAATCAGCCCCAGCATTTT. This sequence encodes CASHEISGINQPQHF.